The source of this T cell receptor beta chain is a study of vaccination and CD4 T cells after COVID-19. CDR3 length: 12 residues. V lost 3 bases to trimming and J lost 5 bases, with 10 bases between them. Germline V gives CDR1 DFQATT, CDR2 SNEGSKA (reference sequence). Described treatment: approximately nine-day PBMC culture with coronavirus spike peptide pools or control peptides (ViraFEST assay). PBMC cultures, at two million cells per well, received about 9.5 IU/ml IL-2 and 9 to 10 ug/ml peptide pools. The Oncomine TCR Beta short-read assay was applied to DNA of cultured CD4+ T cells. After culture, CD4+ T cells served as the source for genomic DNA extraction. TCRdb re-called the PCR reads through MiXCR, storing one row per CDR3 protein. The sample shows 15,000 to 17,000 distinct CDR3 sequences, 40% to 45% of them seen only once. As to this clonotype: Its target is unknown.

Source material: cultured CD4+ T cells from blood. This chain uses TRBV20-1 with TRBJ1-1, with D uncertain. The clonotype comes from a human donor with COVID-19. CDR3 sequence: CSARSGNTEAFF. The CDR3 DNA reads TGCAGTGCTAGGTCGGGGAATACTGAAGCTTTCTTT.